The rows below give T cell receptor beta chains drawn from one sample of a study of beta chain features in type 1 diabetes. The repertoire was sequenced with immunoSEQ multiplex PCR; TCRdb's copy has only in-frame clones and lacks some. The sample includes 330,000 or so clones, 10% to 15% of them seen just once. Sequenced input: naive CD4+ T cells from blood. These receptors all stem from a woman aged 18-35 years with type 1 diabetes. Each CDR3 is given with its conserved first and last residue. A D gene is named only where the DNA matches it firmly. Part of the rows lack a size; the others show once, few, many or a class for expanded clones.

clone size,J gene,D gene,V gene,CDR3 DNA,CDR3 protein
few,TRBJ2-7,TRBD1,TRBV27,TGTGCCAGCAGAACCGGGACAGGGGGTTACGAGCAGTACTTC,CASRTGTGGYEQYF
.,TRBJ2-7,TRBD2,TRBV30,TGTGCTACACAAGCGGGAGGCGATTCGCAGTACTTC,CATQAGGDSQYF
.,TRBJ2-7,TRBD2,TRBV28,TGTGCCAGCAGAGGGCCGGGAGGGTTCAACGAGCAGTACTTC,CASRGPGGFNEQYF
.,TRBJ2-7,TRBD1,TRBV18,TGTGCCAGCTCAGCAGGGACAGGGGGGGACGAGCAGTACTTC,CASSAGTGGDEQYF
.,TRBJ2-7,TRBD1,TRBV5-1,TGCGCCAGCAGCTTCCCAGGGGGCTCTCTCGAGCAGTACTTC,CASSFPGGSLEQYF
few,TRBJ2-6,TRBD1,TRBV2,TGTGCCAGCAGTTCGGACAGGCACTCTGGGGCCAACGTCCTGACTTTC,CASSSDRHSGANVLTF
.,TRBJ2-1,.,TRBV29-1,TGCAGCGTCCCCCCCCACTATGACAATGAGCAGTTCTTC,CSVPPHYDNEQFF
few,TRBJ2-6,TRBD1,TRBV19,TGTGCCAGTAGTATGGTGACAGGGGGCGATGGGGCCAACGTCCTGACTTTC,CASSMVTGGDGANVLTF
.,TRBJ2-3,.,TRBV15,TGTGCCACCAGCAGAGGGGCAGGGTCGAGAGATACGCAGTATTTT,CATSRGAGSRDTQYF
few,TRBJ2-1,TRBD2,TRBV27,TGTGCCAGCAGGGCACCTAGCGGGAGCCCGTTCTTC,CASRAPSGSPFF
few,TRBJ2-1,.,TRBV2,TGTGCCAGCAGTGATGGCGGGATTTCGATCTTC,CASSDGGISIF
few,TRBJ2-7,.,TRBV7-8,TGTGCCAGCAGTTTAGGGACATATAGTCCCTACGAGCAGTACTTC,CASSLGTYSPYEQYF
.,TRBJ2-7,.,TRBV7-2,TGTGCCAGCAGCTTAATGGGCGTTACCTACGAGCAGTACTTC,CASSLMGVTYEQYF
few,TRBJ2-7,TRBD1,TRBV29-1,TGCAGCGTAACTTCGGGACAGGGTCCCTACGAGCAGTACTTC,CSVTSGQGPYEQYF
few,TRBJ2-2,.,TRBV30,TGTGCCTGGTCACGGGCAGCGGCCACGAACACCGGGGAGCTGTTTTTT,CAWSRAAATNTGELFF
few,TRBJ2-7,.,TRBV5-6,TGTGCCAGCAGCCCGGGTTTATCCGAGCAGTACTTC,CASSPGLSEQYF
few,TRBJ2-5,.,TRBV4-3,TGCGCCAGCAGCCAAGGTAGAATCCAAGAGACCCAGTACTTC,CASSQGRIQETQYF
.,TRBJ2-1,.,TRBV5-4,TGTGCCAGCAACCGGCTAGGGGGACCCCCTAGCTCCTACAATGAGCAGTTCTTC,CASNRLGGPPSSYNEQFF
.,TRBJ2-5,.,TRBV5-1,TGCGCCAGCAGCCTCCTACTCGCCCAAGAGACCCAGTACTTC,CASSLLLAQETQYF
few,TRBJ2-7,.,TRBV11-2,TGTGCCAGCAGCACATCTTACGAGCAGTACTTC,CASSTSYEQYF
few,TRBJ2-7,.,TRBV9,TGTGCCAGCAGCGTAGGGACAGCCAACTACGAGCAGTACTTC,CASSVGTANYEQYF
.,TRBJ2-2,TRBD2,TRBV11-2,TGTGCCAGCAGCACCCTGGGCCTAGCGGGGAACACCGGGGAGCTGTTTTTT,CASSTLGLAGNTGELFF
.,TRBJ2-7,TRBD2,TRBV29-1,TGCAGCGTTGAAGGTTCCAGCGGGGGACGAAACTCCTACGAGCAGTACTTC,CSVEGSSGGRNSYEQYF
.,TRBJ2-7,.,TRBV5-4,TGTGCCAGCAGCGCGGACAGTTTTTACGAGCAGTACTTC,CASSADSFYEQYF
.,TRBJ2-7,TRBD1,TRBV7-2,TGTGCCAGCAGCCTCACCTGGCAGGGGGTCTACGAGCAGTACTTC,CASSLTWQGVYEQYF
.,TRBJ1-2,.,TRBV2,TGTGCCAGCTCGGGGAGCTATGGCTACACCTTC,CASSGSYGYTF
.,TRBJ1-1,.,TRBV28,TGTGCCAGCAGCCAGGAAAGCACTGAAGCTTTCTTT,CASSQESTEAFF
.,TRBJ2-6,TRBD2,TRBV29-1,TGCAGCGTTGAATGGGTAGTTAGCGGGAGTTCAGGGGCCAACGTCCTGACTTTC,CSVEWVVSGSSGANVLTF
few,TRBJ1-1,.,TRBV20-1,TGCAGTGCTACCATGAACACTGAAGCTTTCTTT,CSATMNTEAFF
few,TRBJ2-5,TRBD2,TRBV7-2,TGTGCCAGCAGCCCCGGGACTAGCGGGGGGGCGATGGGTGAGACCCAGTACTTC,CASSPGTSGGAMGETQYF
.,TRBJ2-7,TRBD1,TRBV7-9,TGTGCCAGCAGCGAAATGACAGGGTCCTACGAGCAGTACTTC,CASSEMTGSYEQYF
.,TRBJ2-1,TRBD1,TRBV5-1,TGCGCCAGCAGCCCGGACCCGACAGGGGCATCCTACAATGAGCAGTTCTTC,CASSPDPTGASYNEQFF
few,TRBJ2-1,.,TRBV7-9,TGTGCCAGCAGCTTCCGCCTAGCCAGCTCCTACAATGAGCAGTTCTTC,CASSFRLASSYNEQFF
.,TRBJ2-7,TRBD1,TRBV19,TGTGCCAGTAGGGGAGGACAGGGGTACGAGCAGTACTTC,CASRGGQGYEQYF
few,TRBJ1-1,.,TRBV11-3,TGTGCCAGCAGCTCCCAGGGTGGTGGCACTGAAGCTTTCTTT,CASSSQGGGTEAFF
few,TRBJ1-5,.,TRBV4-3,TGCGCCAGCAGCCCGCGGACAGAGAATCAGCCCCAGCATTTT,CASSPRTENQPQHF
.,TRBJ2-3,TRBD1,TRBV7-9,TGTGCCAGCAGCACAGAGGGACAGGGGACAGATACGCAGTATTTT,CASSTEGQGTDTQYF
.,TRBJ1-1,.,TRBV23-1,TGCGCCAGCACAAAGAACACTGAAGCTTTCTTT,CASTKNTEAFF
.,TRBJ2-3,.,TRBV9,TGTGCCAGCAGCGCGAGCGGAAGGGATACGCAGTATTTT,CASSASGRDTQYF
few,TRBJ2-1,TRBD2,TRBV28,TGTGCCAGCACTCAGGGGCTAGCGGGAGGCGGTGAGCAGTTCTTC,CASTQGLAGGGEQFF